Presented here are 5 T cell receptor beta chains from one specimen sequenced in a study of radiation and T cells in renal cell carcinoma. Time point denoted: blood 2 weeks post-SBRT. The treatment here: 15 Gy SBRT to primary tumor, nephrectomy 4 weeks later. TCRdb keeps only in-frame clones here, not all; method: immunoSEQ multiplex PCR. The top ten clones hold approximately 5.8% of a sample with 100,000 to 150,000 clones, 88% of them seen once. Here the sequenced sample was blood, taken from a patient whose treatment included radiotherapy and nephrectomy. These receptor sequences come from a woman in her 70s with renal cell carcinoma.

The V gene is TRBV19, the J gene TRBJ2-7; the match to TRBD1 covers 9 bases. The CDR3 has 15 amino acids. The V gene end was trimmed by 10 bases and the J gene end by 1 base; junction bases not matched to a gene: 11. Germline V gives CDR1 LNHDA, CDR2 SQIVND (reference sequence). The CDR3 sequence: CATTPGQGRSYEQYF. CDR3 nucleotides: TGTGCCACCACCCCGGGACAGGGAAGGTCCTACGAGCAGTACTTC.

This clone was recorded only once. This rearrangement joins TRBV5-4 to TRBJ2-1, with TRBD2 identical over 14 bases. The CDR3 is made up of 17 amino acids. V was clipped by 4 bases and J by 5 bases; unmatched bases: 8. Germline values: CDR1 SGHNT, CDR2 YYREEE (reference sequence). The CDR3 loop is CASSPGLAGGLNNEQFF. In DNA form, the CDR3 reads TGTGCCAGCAGCCCAGGACTAGCGGGGGGTTTAAACAATGAGCAGTTCTTC.

This clone was counted only a few times. This rearrangement joins TRBV19 to TRBJ1-5; D remains ambiguous. CDR1 is LNHDA and CDR2 is SQIVND in the germline V gene (reference sequence). Trimming shortened V by 6 bases and J by 1 base, and 10 bases separated the two germline ends. There are 14 residues in the CDR3. CDR3 DNA sequence: TGTGCCAGTAGGGAGAGAACAAGCAATCAGCCCCAGCATTTT. Protein: CASRERTSNQPQHF. Based on the CDR3 plus reference TRBV19 and TRBJ1-5, the full variable domain is DGGITQSPKYLFRKEGQNVTLSCEQNLNHDAMYWYRQDPGQGLRLIYYSQIVNDFQKGDIAEGYSVSREKKESFPLTVTSAQKNPTAFYLCASRERTSNQPQHFGDGTRLSIL.

The V and J genes are TRBV11-3 and TRBJ2-2, with D tentatively TRBD2 (6 bases). Germline-derived CDR1 and CDR2 are SGHNT and YENEEA. The CDR3 extends over 16 amino acids. Trimming took 5 bases from V and 4 from J, leaving 17 bases between them. CDR3 sequence reads: CASSLDGGFSTGELFF. DNA of the CDR3: TGTGCCAGCAGCCTCGATGGGGGGTTTAGCACCGGGGAGCTGTTTTTT.

V and J are TRBV7-2 and TRBJ2-1; 7 bases align to TRBD1. Losses at the gene ends were 1 base for V and 1 base for J; bases not matched to a gene: 4. Germline assignment: CDR1 SGHTA and CDR2 FQGNSA. This CDR3 contains 16 residues. CDR3 sequence reads: CASSLGRGRSYNEQFF. As DNA, the CDR3 is TGTGCCAGCAGCTTAGGTAGGGGGCGTTCCTACAATGAGCAGTTCTTC. Full variable domain (outside the CDR3, taken from reference TRBV7-2 and TRBJ2-1): GAGVSQSPSNKVTEKGKDVELRCDPISGHTALYWYRQSLGQGLEFLIYFQGNSAPDKSGLPSDRFSAERTGGSVSTLTIQRTQQEDSAVYLCASSLGRGRSYNEQFFGPGTRLTVL.